One and the same sample provided the 30 T cell receptor beta chains below, sequenced in a study of blood T cells in healthy people across ages (dated by TCRdb to between 2015 and 2017). Receptor libraries were prepared by 5' RACE. TCRdb shows the sequencer as Illumina HiSeq 2500. A second PCR of roughly 6 to 12 cycles was run with a J-beta primer mix and a sample-barcoded 5' primer. TCRdb's own reprocessing of the public reads used fastp at Q25 and MiXCR and kept productive beta chains. Each CDR3 protein gets just one entry, which takes the most common genes and DNA from the rows behind it. This sample gives about 970,000 distinct CDR3 sequences in total; roughly 50% of them show up just once. The ten largest clones take up over 20% of the sample. The sequenced sample was blood. The receptor set was obtained from a woman aged 60-70 years in good health.

V usage is TRBV5-1 and J usage is TRBJ1-6; possible D gene TRBD1, 5 bases. Trimming removed 2 bases from V and 13 bases from J, with 10 bases in between. The CDR3 is 12 residues long. Germline V lookup: CDR1 SGHRS, CDR2 YFSETQ. The CDR3 DNA reads as TGCGCCAGCAGCTTTTCGGGGGTGCCCCTCCACTTT. Its protein product is CASSFSGVPLHF.

This clonotype was seen once. The chain employs TRBV7-2 and TRBJ2-3, with TRBD1 matching 8 bases. CDR3 length: 16 amino acids. V gave up 4 bases and J gave up 0 bases; unmatched junction bases: 6. Germline V lookup: CDR1 SGHTA, CDR2 FQGNSA. CDR3 DNA sequence: TGTGCCAGCAGCTCTGACAGGGGAATTAGCACAGATACGCAGTATTTT. Encoded protein: CASSSDRGISTDTQYF.

The V call is TRBV24-1, the J call TRBJ2-3; possible D gene TRBD2, 5 bases. This CDR3 has 13 amino acids. The V end lost 5 bases, the J end lost 9 bases, and 14 bases lay between the germline ends. The germline CDR1 and CDR2 sequences are KGHDR and SFDVKD. CDR3 protein: CATSAPDWKTQYF. CDR3 DNA sequence: TGTGCCACCAGTGCCCCGGACTGGAAAACGCAGTATTTT.

This clonotype was counted between two and nine times. V usage is TRBV4-2 and J usage is TRBJ2-5; 9 nucleotides agree with TRBD1. The CDR3 consists of 16 residues. Looked up from germline, CDR1 is LGHNA and CDR2 is YNFKEQ. With 0 bases clipped from V and 5 bases from J, the junction kept 7 bases outside the gene matches. The CDR3 DNA follows: TGTGCCAGCAGCCAAGAGGGGACAGGGTACGGGGAGACCCAGTACTTC. Translating it yields CASSQEGTGYGETQYF.

V is TRBV28 and J is TRBJ2-2; 8 bases match TRBD2. There are 18 residues in the CDR3. V shed 7 bases, J shed 5 bases, and the junction held 18 bases outside the gene matches. Germline loops: CDR1 MDHEN, CDR2 SYDVKM. In nucleotides, the CDR3 is TGTGCCAGCATGGGGGGGGCTAGCGGGTTTATCTTGACCGGGGAGCTGTTTTTT. Amino acid sequence: CASMGGASGFILTGELFF.

The chain has TRBV4-3 and TRBJ1-1; no reliable D call. V was trimmed by 3 bases and J by 1 base, leaving 15 bases between them. The CDR3 consists of 16 residues. Looked up from germline, CDR1 is LGHNA and CDR2 is YSLEER. The CDR3 spells CASSQNARRQNTEAFF. The CDR3 coding sequence is TGCGCCAGCAGCCAGAACGCTCGTAGGCAGAACACTGAAGCTTTCTTT.

This clonotype has only a few counts. This chain links TRBV7-2 with TRBJ1-2, with D maybe TRBD1 (6 bases). Germline loops: CDR1 SGHTA, CDR2 FQGNSA. Deletions cut 1 base from V and 3 bases from J, with 12 bases between. This CDR3 contains 15 residues. The CDR3 region has the DNA TGTGCCAGCAGCTTAGGGGGGGCAGCTGACTATGGCTACACCTTC. This encodes CASSLGGAADYGYTF.

The rearrangement links TRBV27 to TRBJ2-7, with D uncertain. Trimming left V 6 bases short and J 4 bases short, with 10 bases between. CDR3 length: 12 amino acids. The germline V gene has CDR1 MNHEY and CDR2 SMNVEV (reference sequence). CDR3 in amino acids: CASRRFAYEQYF. CDR3 bases: TGTGCCAGCAGAAGGTTCGCGTACGAGCAGTACTTC.

This clonotype was detected many times. CDR3 nucleotide sequence: TGTGCCAGCAGCTTTACAGGGGGCGCCGGCACAGATACGCAGTATTTT. Translation gives CASSFTGGAGTDTQYF. The genes are TRBV7-2 and TRBJ2-3, with 9 nucleotides matching TRBD1. The CDR3 length is 16 residues. The V gene's germline CDR1 is SGHTA and CDR2 FQGNSA. Unmatched junction bases numbered 5, after V lost 3 bases and J lost 1 base.

This chain uses TRBV13 with TRBJ2-7, with TRBD2 matching over 8 bases. The CDR3 sequence is 15 residues long. The ends lost 9 bases at V and 2 bases at J; junction bases unmatched: 12. CDR1 and CDR2 (germline): PRHDT, FYEKMQ (reference sequence). The CDR3 DNA reads TGTGCCAGTAAAGAGGGACTAGGGTTTACCTACGAGCAGTACTTC. Translation: CASKEGLGFTYEQYF.

J is TRBJ2-4 and V is TRBV28; 13 bases align to TRBD2. Judging by the DNA end, TRBJ2-7 fits better; the J call may be wrong. The CDR3 covers 17 residues. CDR1 and CDR2 from the germline V gene are MDHEN and SYDVKM. This CDR3 reads CASSSFSGTSGTNEQYF. For the CDR3, the DNA is TGTGCCAGCAGTTCTTTCTCGGGGACTAGCGGGACGAACGAGCAGTACTTC.

This clonotype was detected a few times. DNA of the CDR3: TGTGCCACCAGCAGGGGGAAGGGGCGGCAGTCTTACGAGCAGTACTTC. Protein: CATSRGKGRQSYEQYF. V gene TRBV15 combines with J gene TRBJ2-7; maybe TRBD1 (5 bases). CDR3 length: 16 amino acids. The V gene lost 3 bases and the J gene lost 4 bases, with 19 bases spanning the gap. CDR1 and CDR2 (germline): LNHNV, YYDKDF (reference sequence).

The rearrangement uses TRBV7-2 and TRBJ2-7, with D perhaps TRBD1 or TRBD2 (7 bases each). This CDR3 is 15 amino acids long. Trimming left V 6 bases short and J 3 bases short, with 18 bases between. Looked up from germline, CDR1 is SGHTA and CDR2 is FQGNSA. This CDR3 reads CASSKGGTARYEQYF. The CDR3, as DNA: TGTGCCAGCAGTAAGGGGGGGACAGCACGCTACGAGCAGTACTTC.

The chain recombines TRBV7-2 with TRBJ1-6; TRBD1 might be the D (6 bases). Trimming cost V 1 base and J 3 bases, with 10 bases left between them. Looked up from germline, CDR1 is SGHTA and CDR2 is FQGNSA. The CDR3 loop spans 16 amino acids. Here the CDR3 reads CASSLGPTGYNSPLHF. The CDR3 DNA is TGTGCCAGCAGCTTAGGGCCGACAGGCTATAATTCACCCCTCCACTTT.

The chain recombines TRBV5-1 with TRBJ2-1; 7 positions agree with TRBD2. The V and J ends lost 0 bases and 12 bases, in that order; junction bases with no gene match: 9. Germline lookup yields CDR1 SGHRS and CDR2 YFSETQ. The CDR3 totals 14 residues. The CDR3 reads CASSLERAGDVQFF. The DNA of the CDR3 is TGCGCCAGCAGCTTGGAACGGGCGGGAGATGTGCAGTTCTTC.

The genes are TRBV20-1 and TRBJ2-5, with 7 bases matching TRBD2. The DNA matches TRBJ2-7 better at its end, which makes the J call doubtful. CDR1 DFQATT and CDR2 SNEGSKA come from the germline V gene (reference sequence). The CDR3 extends over 13 amino acids. The CDR3 protein is CSAPPGGSTEQYF. Here the CDR3 DNA reads TGCAGTGCCCCCCCGGGGGGTTCGACCGAGCAGTACTTC.

The chain has TRBV5-1 and TRBJ2-3; 8 nucleotides align to TRBD1. CDR1 and CDR2 from the germline V gene are SGHRS and YFSETQ. This CDR3 is built from 15 residues. J was trimmed by 2 bases and V by 6 bases; bases with no gene match: 8. The CDR3 loop reads CASTLGQGATDTQYF. The CDR3 region has the DNA TGCGCCAGCACCCTGGGGCAGGGGGCCACAGATACGCAGTATTTT. The entire variable domain, with the rest obtained from reference TRBV5-1 and TRBJ2-3, is as follows: KAGVTQTPRYLIKTRGQQVTLSCSPISGHRSVSWYQQTPGQGLQFLFEYFSETQRNKGNFPGRFSGRQFSNSRSEMNVSTLELGDSALYLCASTLGQGATDTQYFGPGTRLTVL.

V and J are TRBV4-1 and TRBJ2-4; D gene unclear. The J call may be in error: the DNA end matches TRBJ2-7 better. This CDR3 spans 13 amino acids. Germline V gene sequence: CDR1 MGHRA, CDR2 YSYEKL. The CDR3, as DNA: TGCGCCAGCAGCCAAGTTTTGGCTTTCGAGCAGTACTTC. Translated: CASSQVLAFEQYF.

This clonotype showed up just once. The gene calls are TRBV5-1 and TRBJ2-3; no clear D. The CDR3 is 11 amino acids. CDR1 and CDR2 (germline): SGHRS, YFSETQ. V was pared by 7 bases and J by 6 bases, with 9 bases between. The CDR3 protein is CASWSGDTQYF. In nucleotides, the CDR3 is TGCGCCAGCTGGTCGGGTGATACGCAGTATTTT.

This clonotype is a singleton in its sample. This CDR3 reads CATRISEAKNIQYF. The CDR3 DNA follows: TGTGCCACCCGCATTTCAGAGGCCAAAAACATTCAGTACTTC. The gene calls are TRBV10-3 and TRBJ2-4; D remains unclear. V shed 10 bases and J shed 1 base, with 14 bases lying between them. Germline loops: CDR1 ENHRY, CDR2 SYGVKD. This CDR3 comprises 14 residues.

The gene calls are TRBV6-2 or TRBV6-3 and TRBJ2-1; no reliable D call. CDR3 length equals 13 residues. Germline CDR1 reads MNHEY; CDR2 reads SVGEGT. Between the trimmed V and J ends, which lost 2 bases and 6 bases, there was a span of 8 bases. The CDR3 DNA is TGTGCCAGCAGTTACAGGGCTGGCAATGAGCAGTTCTTC. It encodes CASSYRAGNEQFF.

V is TRBV12-3 or TRBV12-4 and J is TRBJ2-7, with TRBD2 identical over 7 bases. The CDR3 extends over 14 amino acids. V shed 6 bases, J shed 3 bases, and the junction held 8 bases outside the gene matches. CDR3 region: CASRRSGSYYEQYF. The CDR3 DNA is TGTGCCAGCAGACGTAGCGGGTCCTACTACGAGCAGTACTTC.

A few counts support this clonotype. The CDR3 nucleotides read TGTGCCAGCAGTTACACAGCCGCCTCGTCTTCCTACGAGCAGTACTTC. Translating it yields CASSYTAASSSYEQYF. This rearrangement joins TRBV6-5 to TRBJ2-7; D ambiguous. Deletions cut 2 bases from V and 1 base from J, with 15 bases between. Germline V CDR1 and CDR2: MNHEY, SVGAGI. There are 16 residues in the CDR3.

In its sample, this clonotype was seen a few times. The chain has TRBV30 and TRBJ2-7; weak D call: TRBD1 (5 bases). The length of the CDR3 is 12 residues. Germline V gene sequence: CDR1 GTSNPN, CDR2 SVGIG (reference sequence). Trimming stripped 0 bases from V and 3 bases from J, with 6 bases between. CDR3 coding DNA: TGTGCCTGGAGTGTAACAGGCTACGAGCAGTACTTC. Encoded protein: CAWSVTGYEQYF. The variable domain in full, completed from reference TRBV30 and TRBJ2-7, reads SQTIHQWPATLVQPVGSPLSLECTVEGTSNPNLYWYRQAAGRGLQLLFYSVGIGQISSEVPQNLSASRPQDRQFILSSKKLLLSDSGFYLCAWSVTGYEQYFGPGTRLTVT.

This clonotype was detected once. The DNA of the CDR3 is TGTGCCAGCAGGGCCGGGACTAGCGAGTGGAATGAGCAGTTCTTC. Encoded protein: CASRAGTSEWNEQFF. This chain links TRBV2 with TRBJ2-1; 10 bases line up with TRBD2. Germline loops: CDR1 SNHLY, CDR2 FYNNEI. The CDR3 covers 15 residues. With V trimmed by 6 bases and J by 7 bases, 9 bases remained unmatched.

The chain links TRBV7-9 to TRBJ1-1; no reliable D call. Germline V lookup: CDR1 SEHNR, CDR2 FQNEAQ (reference sequence). CDR3 size: 10 residues. Trimming cost V 6 bases and J 7 bases, with 6 bases left between them. The CDR3 is CASREYEAFF. DNA of the CDR3: TGTGCCAGCAGAGAGTATGAAGCTTTCTTT.

Concerning this clonotype itself: This could be a read error, since a much larger clone is one nucleotide away. V gene TRBV7-3 combines with J gene TRBJ2-5; D remains ambiguous. CDR3 size: 11 residues. CDR1 SGHTA and CDR2 FQGTGA come from the germline V gene. CDR3 bases: TGTGCCGGCAGCCAAAAAGAGACCCAGTACTTC. Translation gives CAGSQKETQYF.

This clonotype was seen more than once but under ten times. The chain has TRBV25-1 and TRBJ2-7; D call uncertain. This CDR3 is 12 amino acids long. From germline, CDR1 is MGHDK and CDR2 SYGVNS. With 3 bases removed from V and 7 bases from J, the gap between germline ends came to 10 bases. CDR3: CASSELPWEQYF. The CDR3, as DNA: TGTGCCAGCAGTGAGCTCCCCTGGGAGCAGTACTTC.

This clonotype was recorded once. One end of the junction varies from germline; a read error may be responsible. The V call is TRBV27, the J call TRBJ2-7, with D perhaps TRBD1 or TRBD2 (5 bases each). The J call may be mistaken, given a closer DNA end match to TRBJ2-5. Looked up from germline, CDR1 is MNHEY and CDR2 is SMNVEV (reference sequence). The CDR3 loop spans 14 amino acids. Written as DNA, the CDR3 is TGTGCCAGCAGTTGGGACCGGTGGCAAGGGACCCAGTACTTC. Its protein product is CASSWDRWQGTQYF.

V usage is TRBV5-1 and J usage is TRBJ2-1; 12 nucleotides align to TRBD2. V trimming: 4 bases; J trimming: 6 bases; junction bases outside the gene matches: 8. CDR1 is SGHRS and CDR2 is YFSETQ in the germline V gene. The CDR3 totals 16 residues. CDR3 amino acids: CASSTLAGGPSNEQFF. CDR3 bases: TGCGCCAGCAGCACTCTAGCGGGAGGGCCCAGCAATGAGCAGTTCTTC.